Listed below are T cell receptor beta chains from one sample, sequenced in a study of T cells in Graves' hyperthyroidism and ophthalmopathy. TCRdb redid the calling of the multiplex PCR reads with MiXCR, one entry per CDR3 protein. The table lists approximately 400,000 distinct CDR3 sequences, 15% to 18% of them singletons. The specimen sequenced was blood. These TCRs come from a woman under 30 with Graves' hyperthyroidism. Both conserved end residues are trimmed from each CDR3.

v_call	j_call	cdr3_aa
TRBV12-3/TRBV12-4	TRBJ1-6	ASSQAWGGGNDSPLH
TRBV19	TRBJ1-1	ASSMGGTGRRSTEAF
TRBV7-8	TRBJ2-7	ASSRYSYEQY
TRBV12-3/TRBV12-4	TRBJ1-1	ASSPDRSNTEAF
TRBV4-1	TRBJ2-3	ASSQLRTATDTQY
TRBV6-1	TRBJ2-3	ASSMADTQY
TRBV20-1	TRBJ1-1	SAPTGLNTEAF
TRBV12-3/TRBV12-4	TRBJ2-1	ASSGLTHEQF
TRBV12-3/TRBV12-4	TRBJ2-2	ASSSRTGANTGELF
TRBV6-1	TRBJ2-1	ASSVGTGNEQF
TRBV18	TRBJ2-3	VSSPPSGTDTQY
TRBV20-1	TRBJ1-4	SASSGGANEKLF
TRBV5-4	TRBJ1-5	ASSPGKDQPQH
TRBV20-1	TRBJ1-2	SARDYPRQATQPNYGYT
TRBV5-1	TRBJ2-1	ASSWMTGYSYNEQF
TRBV12-3/TRBV12-4	TRBJ2-7	ASSRRSGVSDEQY
TRBV28	TRBJ2-5	ASSPTGMLETQY
TRBV3-1	TRBJ1-5	ASSQDPGGSNQPQH
TRBV5-1	TRBJ2-3	ASSSEDRGTDTQY
TRBV4-1	TRBJ2-1	ASQPSGALWNEQF
TRBV27	TRBJ1-2	ASSNSGGWYGYT
TRBV28	TRBJ1-2	ATMGQLVYGYT
TRBV6-1	TRBJ1-3	ASSLYSGSGNTIY
TRBV9	TRBJ1-2	ASHGANYGYT
TRBV5-1	TRBJ2-5	ASSYQSPEETQY
TRBV9	TRBJ2-7	ASSVDTGLGEQY
TRBV3-1	TRBJ2-1	ASRQAAGGNEQF
TRBV7-2	TRBJ2-3	ASSPTGDVTDTQY
TRBV12-5	TRBJ2-7	ASGLRLAGSITYEQY
TRBV18	TRBJ1-2	ASSSSGTTYGYT
TRBV20-1	TRBJ2-7	SASGGLEYEQY
TRBV5-1	TRBJ2-7	ASSPGGTTHYEQY
TRBV7-2	TRBJ1-2	ASSQTGFGGYT
TRBV13	TRBJ1-2	ASSLRSGSGYT
TRBV7-2	TRBJ2-1	ASIPGQGADEQF
TRBV29-1	TRBJ2-3	SVGDRVPDTQY
TRBV13	TRBJ1-6	ASSLRTGHSPLH
TRBV6-1	TRBJ2-2	ASSYRRDSGELF
TRBV28	TRBJ1-5	ASSFYLTGSTLNSNQPQH
TRBV7-7	TRBJ1-6	ASSSMDRTGSSPLH
TRBV28	TRBJ1-2	ASRSGLGAYT
TRBV12-5	TRBJ2-2	ASGLVRLAGGTNTGELF
TRBV19	TRBJ2-1	ASTYRGDYNEQF
TRBV7-9	TRBJ2-7	AAGSEGHEQY
TRBV9	TRBJ1-5	ASSFTENQPQH
TRBV7-6	TRBJ2-3	ASKRTGRHTQY
TRBV7-3	TRBJ2-1	ASSLSDPRNEQF
TRBV5-4	TRBJ2-7	ASSFEIRYEQY
TRBV7-7	TRBJ2-2	ASSFTTGPTGELF
TRBV11-3	TRBJ1-3	ASSLQGSGNTIY
TRBV12-3/TRBV12-4	TRBJ2-7	ASSFRAAGPEQY
TRBV19	TRBJ2-1	ASSRTGGASYNEQF